These T cell receptor beta chains were read from a single sample in a study of OX40 agonist ivuxolimab in advanced cancers. Method: immunoSEQ multiplex PCR; TCRdb's copy keeps in-frame clones and lacks some. The sample carries about 34,000 clones, roughly nine tenths recorded once. Here the sequenced sample was CD4+ or CD8+ T cells sorted from blood, taken in a trial of the OX40 agonist ivuxolimab. These receptors all stem from an adult with an advanced solid tumor such as melanoma, head and neck, liver or kidney cancer. Each CDR3 is given with its conserved first and last residue.

cdr3_length	v_call	j_call	cdr3_aa
18	TRBV18	TRBJ1-1	CASSPYPFPTVPNTEAFF
15	TRBV5-1	TRBJ2-3	CASSLNGQGTDTQYF
14	TRBV11-1	TRBJ2-3	CASSPGQYTDTQYF
15	TRBV19	TRBJ2-7	CASSRGAGGKNEQYF
14	TRBV11-1	TRBJ1-2	CASSQRTGLYGYTF
16	TRBV25-1	TRBJ1-1	CASKENRALMNTEAFF
13	TRBV7-3	TRBJ2-5	CASSSTNQETQYF
15	TRBV9	TRBJ2-1	CASSHGRGSYNEQFF
13	TRBV19	TRBJ1-1	CASRTGEGTEAFF
12	TRBV6-6	TRBJ2-2	CASDRTTGELFF
15	TRBV18	TRBJ2-1	CASSQRPGRPSEQFF
16	TRBV19	TRBJ1-5	CASLRFYQVGDQPQHF
17	TRBV28	TRBJ2-6	CASSLWGTGSGANVLTF
15	TRBV28	TRBJ1-4	CASSLNSGGYEKLFF
15	TRBV5-1	TRBJ2-7	CASSQSPGPTYEQYF
15	TRBV6-6	TRBJ1-5	CASGGRAYSNQPQHF
15	TRBV5-4	-	CASSLQLGGSYEQYF
12	TRBV7-2	TRBJ2-7	CASSIQGGEQYF
15	TRBV5-4	TRBJ2-3	CASSLDSGGTDTQYF
15	TRBV18	TRBJ1-2	CASSPPSSTRYGYTF